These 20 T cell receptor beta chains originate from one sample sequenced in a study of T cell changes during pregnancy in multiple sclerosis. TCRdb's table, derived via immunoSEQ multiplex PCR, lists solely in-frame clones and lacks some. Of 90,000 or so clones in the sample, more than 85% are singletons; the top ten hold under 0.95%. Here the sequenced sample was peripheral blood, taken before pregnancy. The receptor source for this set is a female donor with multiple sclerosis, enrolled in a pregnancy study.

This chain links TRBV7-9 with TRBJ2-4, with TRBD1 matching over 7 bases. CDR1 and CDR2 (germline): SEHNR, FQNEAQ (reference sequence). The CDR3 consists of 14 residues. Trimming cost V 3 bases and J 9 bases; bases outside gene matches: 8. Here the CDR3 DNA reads TGTGCCAGCAGCTTGGACAGGCTAAGGGGCATTCAGTACTTC. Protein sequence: CASSLDRLRGIQYF.

The CDR3 DNA follows: TGTGCCAGCAGCGAGGCCAGGGGAGATACGAGCGAGCAGTACTTC. Its translation is CASSEARGDTSEQYF. The chain links TRBV7-2 to TRBJ2-7, with D maybe TRBD1 (6 bases). This CDR3 has 15 residues. Trimming took off 5 bases at V and 6 bases at J, with 20 bases between the two ends. The germline CDR1 and CDR2 sequences are SGHTA and FQGNSA. The full variable domain, in which reference TRBV7-2 and TRBJ2-7 provide the parts outside the CDR3, is GAGVSQSPSNKVTEKGKDVELRCDPISGHTALYWYRQSLGQGLEFLIYFQGNSAPDKSGLPSDRFSAERTGGSVSTLTIQRTQQEDSAVYLCASSEARGDTSEQYFGPGTRLTVT.

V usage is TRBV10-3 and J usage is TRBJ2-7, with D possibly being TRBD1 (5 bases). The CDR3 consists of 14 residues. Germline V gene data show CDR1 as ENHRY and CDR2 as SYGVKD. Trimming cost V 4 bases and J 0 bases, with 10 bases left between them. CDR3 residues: CAISGQMSSYEQYF. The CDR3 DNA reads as TGTGCCATCAGTGGACAGATGAGCTCCTACGAGCAGTACTTC.

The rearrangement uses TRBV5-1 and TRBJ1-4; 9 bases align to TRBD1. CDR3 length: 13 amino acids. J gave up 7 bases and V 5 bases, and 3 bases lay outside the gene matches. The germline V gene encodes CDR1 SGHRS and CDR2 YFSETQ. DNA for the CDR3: TGCGCCAGCAGGGACAGGGGTATTGAAAAACTGTTTTTT. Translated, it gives CASRDRGIEKLFF.

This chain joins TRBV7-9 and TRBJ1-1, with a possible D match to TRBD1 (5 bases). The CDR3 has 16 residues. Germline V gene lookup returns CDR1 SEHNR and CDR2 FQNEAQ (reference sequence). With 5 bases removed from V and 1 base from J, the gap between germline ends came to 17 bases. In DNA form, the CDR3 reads TGTGCCAGCAGCCGAGGCCAGGGTTTAAGGAACACTGAAGCTTTCTTT. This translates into CASSRGQGLRNTEAFF. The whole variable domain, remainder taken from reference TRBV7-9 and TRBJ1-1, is DTGVSQNPRHKITKRGQNVTFRCDPISEHNRLYWYRQTLGQGPEFLTYFQNEAQLEKSRLLSDRFSAERPKGSFSTLEIQRTEQGDSAMYLCASSRGQGLRNTEAFFGQGTRLTVV.

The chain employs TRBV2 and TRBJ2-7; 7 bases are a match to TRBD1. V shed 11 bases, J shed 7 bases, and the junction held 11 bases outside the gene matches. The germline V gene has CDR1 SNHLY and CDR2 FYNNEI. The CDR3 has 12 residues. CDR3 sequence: CAGRQGADEQYF. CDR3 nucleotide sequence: TGTGCCGGCCGACAGGGCGCAGATGAGCAGTACTTC.

For the CDR3, the DNA is TGTGCCACCAGCAGCTCGAACACCGGGGAGCTGTTTTTT. Translation: CATSSSNTGELFF. The chain employs TRBV15 and TRBJ2-2; D call uncertain. The germline V gene has CDR1 LNHNV and CDR2 YYDKDF (reference sequence). The V end was cut by 3 bases, the J end by 0 bases, with 2 bases between. CDR3 size: 13 residues.

The CDR3 DNA follows: TGTGCCAGCAGGGGACAGGGGAGAAAGGCTGAAGCTTTCTTT. It is translated as CASRGQGRKAEAFF. The chain employs TRBV5-4 and TRBJ1-1; 10 bases map to TRBD1. V shed 5 bases and J 6 bases; nucleotides not matched to a gene: 7. In germline, CDR1 is SGHNT, CDR2 YYREEE (reference sequence). The CDR3 is made up of 14 amino acids.

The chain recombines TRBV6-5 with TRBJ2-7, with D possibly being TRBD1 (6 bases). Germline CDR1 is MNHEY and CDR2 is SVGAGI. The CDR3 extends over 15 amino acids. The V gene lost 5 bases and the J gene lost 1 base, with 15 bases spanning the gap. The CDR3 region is CASSADRSVSYEQYF. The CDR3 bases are TGTGCCAGCAGTGCCGACAGGAGTGTATCCTACGAGCAGTACTTC.

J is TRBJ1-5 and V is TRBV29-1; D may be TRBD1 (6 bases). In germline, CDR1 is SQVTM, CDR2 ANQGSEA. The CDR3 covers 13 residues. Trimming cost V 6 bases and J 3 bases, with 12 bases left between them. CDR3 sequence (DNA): TGCAGCGTGAGGTTGGGGGCCAATCAGCCCCAGCATTTT. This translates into CSVRLGANQPQHF.

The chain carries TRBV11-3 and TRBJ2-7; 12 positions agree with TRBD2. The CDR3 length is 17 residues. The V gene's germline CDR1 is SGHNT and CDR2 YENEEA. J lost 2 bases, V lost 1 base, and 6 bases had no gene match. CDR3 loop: CASSLGGGLAGPYEQYF. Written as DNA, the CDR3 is TGTGCCAGCAGCTTAGGAGGGGGACTAGCGGGCCCCTACGAGCAGTACTTC.

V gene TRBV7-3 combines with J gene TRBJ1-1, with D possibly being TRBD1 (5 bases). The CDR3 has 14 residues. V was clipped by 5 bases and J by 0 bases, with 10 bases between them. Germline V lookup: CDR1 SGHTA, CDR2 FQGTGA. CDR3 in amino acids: CASSPGNMNTEAFF. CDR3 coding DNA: TGTGCCAGCAGCCCAGGGAACATGAACACTGAAGCTTTCTTT.

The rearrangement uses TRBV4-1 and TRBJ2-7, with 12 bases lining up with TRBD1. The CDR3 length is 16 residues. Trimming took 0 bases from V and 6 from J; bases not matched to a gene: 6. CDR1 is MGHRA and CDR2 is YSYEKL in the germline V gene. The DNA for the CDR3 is TGCGCCAGCAGCCAAGATCCGGGACAGGGGGCACTCGAGCAGTACTTC. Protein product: CASSQDPGQGALEQYF.

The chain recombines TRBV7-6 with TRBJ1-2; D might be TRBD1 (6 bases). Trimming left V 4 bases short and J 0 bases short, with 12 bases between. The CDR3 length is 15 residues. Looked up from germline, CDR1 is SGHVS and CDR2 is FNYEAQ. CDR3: CASSSTGSANYGYTF. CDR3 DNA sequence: TGTGCCAGCAGCTCGACAGGATCAGCTAACTATGGCTACACCTTC.

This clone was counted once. The CDR3 loop reads CASSLGGGPLQAFF. The DNA for the CDR3 is TGTGCCAGCAGCTTAGGCGGGGGGCCCCTGCAAGCGTTCTTC. The chain joins TRBV11-2 to TRBJ2-1, with TRBD2 matching 8 bases. This CDR3 has 14 amino acids. Germline trimming cut 1 base from V and 15 bases from J; bases unmatched to any gene: 11. Germline CDR1 SGHAT, CDR2 FQNNGV.

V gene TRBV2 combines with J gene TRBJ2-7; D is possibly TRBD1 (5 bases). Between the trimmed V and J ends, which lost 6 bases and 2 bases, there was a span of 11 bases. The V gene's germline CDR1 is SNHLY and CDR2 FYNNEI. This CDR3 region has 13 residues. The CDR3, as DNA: TGTGCCAGCAGACTAACAGGCGCCTACGAGCAGTACTTC. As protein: CASRLTGAYEQYF.

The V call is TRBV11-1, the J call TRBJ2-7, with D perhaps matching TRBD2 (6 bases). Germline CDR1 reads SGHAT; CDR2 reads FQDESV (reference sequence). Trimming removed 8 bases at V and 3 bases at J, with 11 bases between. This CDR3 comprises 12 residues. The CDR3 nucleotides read TGTGCCAGCCGTGGAGGGTTCTACGAGCAGTACTTC. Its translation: CASRGGFYEQYF. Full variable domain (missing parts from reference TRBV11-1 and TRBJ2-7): EAEVAQSPRYKITEKSQAVAFWCDPISGHATLYWYRQILGQGPELLVQFQDESVVDDSQLPKDRFSAERLKGVDSTLKIQPAELGDSAMYLCASRGGFYEQYFGPGTRLTVT.

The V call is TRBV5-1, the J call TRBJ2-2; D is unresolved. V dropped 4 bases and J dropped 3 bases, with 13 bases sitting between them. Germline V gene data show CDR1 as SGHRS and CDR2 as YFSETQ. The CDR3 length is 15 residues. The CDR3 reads CASSPERWDTGELFF. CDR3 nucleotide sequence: TGCGCCAGCAGCCCGGAGAGGTGGGACACCGGGGAGCTGTTTTTT.

The CDR3 bases are TGCGCCAGCAGCTTTGGAAGGGGGCTAAGTAGCACTGAAGCTTTCTTT. Protein sequence: CASSFGRGLSSTEAFF. The chain recombines TRBV5-1 with TRBJ1-1, with 7 positions matching TRBD1. Looked up from germline, CDR1 is SGHRS and CDR2 is YFSETQ. The CDR3 runs to 16 residues. The junction had 11 bases not matched to a gene; V was cut back by 2 bases and J by 4 bases.

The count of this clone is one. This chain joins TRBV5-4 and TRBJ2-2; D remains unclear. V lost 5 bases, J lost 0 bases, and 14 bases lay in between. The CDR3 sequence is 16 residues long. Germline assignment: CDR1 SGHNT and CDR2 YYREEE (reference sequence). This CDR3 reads CASSLAPRANTGELFF. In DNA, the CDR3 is TGTGCCAGCAGTTTAGCCCCCCGAGCGAACACCGGGGAGCTGTTTTTT.